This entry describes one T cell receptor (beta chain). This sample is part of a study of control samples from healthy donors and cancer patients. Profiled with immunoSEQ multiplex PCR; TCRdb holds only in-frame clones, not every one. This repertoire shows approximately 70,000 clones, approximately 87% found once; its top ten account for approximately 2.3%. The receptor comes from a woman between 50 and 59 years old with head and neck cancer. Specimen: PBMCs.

Written as DNA, the CDR3 is TGTGCCAGCCGTAGGGGCTCGAGCACTGAAGCTTTCTTT. It specifies CASRRGSSTEAFF. The chain couples TRBV6-5 to TRBJ1-1; a weak D match, TRBD1 (5 bases). Germline CDR1 and CDR2: MNHEY and SVGAGI. V lost 8 bases, J lost 4 bases, and 14 bases lay in between. The CDR3 contains 13 residues.